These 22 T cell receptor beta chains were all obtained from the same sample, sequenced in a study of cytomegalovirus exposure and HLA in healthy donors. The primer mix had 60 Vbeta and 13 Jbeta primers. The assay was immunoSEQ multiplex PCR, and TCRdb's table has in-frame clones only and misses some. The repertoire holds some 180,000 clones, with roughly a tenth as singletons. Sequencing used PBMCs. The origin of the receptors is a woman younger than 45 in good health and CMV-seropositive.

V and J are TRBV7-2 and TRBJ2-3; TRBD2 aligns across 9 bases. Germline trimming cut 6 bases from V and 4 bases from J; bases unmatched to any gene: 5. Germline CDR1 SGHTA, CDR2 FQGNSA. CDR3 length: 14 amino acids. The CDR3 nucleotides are TGTGCCAGCAGGAGGACTAGCGCCTCAGATACGCAGTATTTT. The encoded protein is CASRRTSASDTQYF. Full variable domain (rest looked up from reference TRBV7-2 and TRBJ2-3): GAGVSQSPSNKVTEKGKDVELRCDPISGHTALYWYRQSLGQGLEFLIYFQGNSAPDKSGLPSDRFSAERTGGSVSTLTIQRTQQEDSAVYLCASRRTSASDTQYFGPGTRLTVL.

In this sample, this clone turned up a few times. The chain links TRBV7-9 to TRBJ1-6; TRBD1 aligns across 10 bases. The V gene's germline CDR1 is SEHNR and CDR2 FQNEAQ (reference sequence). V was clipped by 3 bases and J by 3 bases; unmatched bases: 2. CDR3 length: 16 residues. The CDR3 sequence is CASSLGQGFYNSPLHF. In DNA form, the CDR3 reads TGTGCCAGCAGCTTGGGACAGGGGTTCTATAATTCACCCCTCCACTTT. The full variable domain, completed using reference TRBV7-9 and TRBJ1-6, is DTGVSQNPRHKITKRGQNVTFRCDPISEHNRLYWYRQTLGQGPEFLTYFQNEAQLEKSRLLSDRFSAERPKGSFSTLEIQRTEQGDSAMYLCASSLGQGFYNSPLHFGNGTRLTVT.

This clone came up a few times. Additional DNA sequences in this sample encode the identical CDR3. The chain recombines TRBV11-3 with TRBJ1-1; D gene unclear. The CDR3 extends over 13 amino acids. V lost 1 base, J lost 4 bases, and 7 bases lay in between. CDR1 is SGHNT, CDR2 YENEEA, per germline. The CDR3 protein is CASSLGQSTEAFF. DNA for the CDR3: TGTGCCAGCAGCTTAGGGCAATCCACTGAAGCTTTCTTT.

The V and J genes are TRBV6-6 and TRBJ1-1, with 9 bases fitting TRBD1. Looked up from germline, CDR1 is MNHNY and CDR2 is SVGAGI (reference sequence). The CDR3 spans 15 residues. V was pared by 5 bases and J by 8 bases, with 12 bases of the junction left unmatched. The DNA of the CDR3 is TGTGCCAGCAGTCGGGTCGGGACAGGGTCACCCGAAGCTTTCTTT. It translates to CASSRVGTGSPEAFF.

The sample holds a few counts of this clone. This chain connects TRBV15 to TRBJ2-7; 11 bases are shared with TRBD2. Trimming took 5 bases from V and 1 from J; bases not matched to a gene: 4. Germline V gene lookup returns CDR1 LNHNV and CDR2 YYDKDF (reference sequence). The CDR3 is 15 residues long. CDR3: CATSPRTSGSYEQYF. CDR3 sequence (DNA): TGTGCCACCAGCCCCCGGACTAGCGGGTCCTACGAGCAGTACTTC.

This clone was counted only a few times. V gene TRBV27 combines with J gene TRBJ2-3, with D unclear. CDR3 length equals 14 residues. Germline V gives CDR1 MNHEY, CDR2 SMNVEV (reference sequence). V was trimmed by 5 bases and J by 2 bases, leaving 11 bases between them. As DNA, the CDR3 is TGTGCCAGCAGTCCTATAACCGACACAGATACGCAGTATTTT. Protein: CASSPITDTDTQYF.

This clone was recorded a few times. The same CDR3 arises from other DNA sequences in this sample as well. CDR3 DNA: TGTGCCAGCAGATCCGTAAGGGGCTTAAATCAGCCCCAGCATTTT. Encoded protein: CASRSVRGLNQPQHF. This chain links TRBV6-5 with TRBJ1-5; D is possibly TRBD1 (5 bases). This CDR3 has 15 residues. Trimming took 6 bases from V and 4 from J, leaving 16 bases between them. Looked up from germline, CDR1 is MNHEY and CDR2 is SVGAGI.

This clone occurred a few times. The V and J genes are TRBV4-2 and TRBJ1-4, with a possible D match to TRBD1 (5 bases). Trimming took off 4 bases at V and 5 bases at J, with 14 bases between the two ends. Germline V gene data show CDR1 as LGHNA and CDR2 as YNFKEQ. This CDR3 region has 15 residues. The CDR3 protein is CASSREGRPNEKLFF. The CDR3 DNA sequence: TGTGCCAGCAGCCGGGAGGGACGGCCGAATGAAAAACTGTTTTTT.

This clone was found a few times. The CDR3 region has the DNA TGTGCCACCAGCAGAGAGGGCCGGCAAGGGGGCGAGCAGTACTTC. Amino acid sequence: CATSREGRQGGEQYF. This rearrangement joins TRBV15 to TRBJ2-7, with D perhaps matching TRBD1 (6 bases). This CDR3 has 15 amino acids. The V gene lost 0 bases and the J gene lost 6 bases, with 15 bases spanning the gap. Germline-derived CDR1 and CDR2 are LNHNV and YYDKDF (reference sequence).

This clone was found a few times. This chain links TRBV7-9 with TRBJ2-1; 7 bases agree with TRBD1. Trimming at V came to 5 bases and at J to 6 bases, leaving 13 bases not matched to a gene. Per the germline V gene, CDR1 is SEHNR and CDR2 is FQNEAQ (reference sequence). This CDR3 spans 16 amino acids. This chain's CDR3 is CASSPPGNRQGNEQFF. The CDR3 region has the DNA TGTGCCAGCAGCCCACCGGGGAATCGACAGGGCAATGAGCAGTTCTTC.

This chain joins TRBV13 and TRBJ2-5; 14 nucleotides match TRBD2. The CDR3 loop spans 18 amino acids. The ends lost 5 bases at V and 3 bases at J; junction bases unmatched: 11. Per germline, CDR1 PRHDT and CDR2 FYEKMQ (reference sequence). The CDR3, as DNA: TGTGCCAGCAGCCCCACCGGGACTAGCGGGAGTGGCGAAGAGACCCAGTACTTC. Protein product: CASSPTGTSGSGEETQYF. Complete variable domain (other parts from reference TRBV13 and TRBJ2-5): AAGVIQSPRHLIKEKRETATLKCYPIPRHDTVYWYQQGPGQDPQFLISFYEKMQSDKGSIPDRFSAQQFSDYHSELNMSSLELGDSALYFCASSPTGTSGSGEETQYFGPGTRLLVL.

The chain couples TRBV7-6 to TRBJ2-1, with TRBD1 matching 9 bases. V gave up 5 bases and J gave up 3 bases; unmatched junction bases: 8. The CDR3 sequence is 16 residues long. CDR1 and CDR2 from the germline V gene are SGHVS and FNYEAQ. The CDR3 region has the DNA TGTGCCAGCAGCCCCCCGACAGGGGGTGGCTACAATGAGCAGTTCTTC. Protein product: CASSPPTGGGYNEQFF.

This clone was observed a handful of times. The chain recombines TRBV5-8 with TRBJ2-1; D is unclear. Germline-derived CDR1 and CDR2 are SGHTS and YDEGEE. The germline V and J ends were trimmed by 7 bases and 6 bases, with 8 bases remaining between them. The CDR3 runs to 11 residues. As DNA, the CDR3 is TGTGCCAGCCTCAGGTTCAATGAGCAGTTCTTC. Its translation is CASLRFNEQFF.

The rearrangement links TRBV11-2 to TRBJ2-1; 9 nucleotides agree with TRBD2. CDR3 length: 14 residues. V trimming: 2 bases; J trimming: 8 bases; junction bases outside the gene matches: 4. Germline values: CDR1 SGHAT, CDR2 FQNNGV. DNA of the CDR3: TGTGCCAGCAGCTTAATTAGCGGGGGCCATGAGCAGTTCTTC. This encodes CASSLISGGHEQFF.

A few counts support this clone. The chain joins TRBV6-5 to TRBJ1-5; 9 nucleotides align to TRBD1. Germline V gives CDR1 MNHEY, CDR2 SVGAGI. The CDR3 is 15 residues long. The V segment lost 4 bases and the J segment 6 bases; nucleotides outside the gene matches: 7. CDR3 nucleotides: TGTGCCAGCAGTTTAACAGGGGGCTCAAGTCAGCCCCAGCATTTT. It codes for CASSLTGGSSQPQHF.

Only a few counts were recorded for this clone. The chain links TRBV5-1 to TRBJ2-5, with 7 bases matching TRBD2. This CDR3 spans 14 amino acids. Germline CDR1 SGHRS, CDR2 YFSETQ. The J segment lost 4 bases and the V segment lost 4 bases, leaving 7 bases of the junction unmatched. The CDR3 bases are TGCGCCAGCAGCGAGGGAGGGTCGGCAGAGACCCAGTACTTC. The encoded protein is CASSEGGSAETQYF.

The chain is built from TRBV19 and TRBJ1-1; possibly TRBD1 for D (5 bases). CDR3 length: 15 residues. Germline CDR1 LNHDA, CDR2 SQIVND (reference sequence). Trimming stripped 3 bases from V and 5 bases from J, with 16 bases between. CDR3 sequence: CASSMVEGRGTEAFF. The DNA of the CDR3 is TGTGCCAGTAGTATGGTGGAGGGGAGGGGAACTGAAGCTTTCTTT.

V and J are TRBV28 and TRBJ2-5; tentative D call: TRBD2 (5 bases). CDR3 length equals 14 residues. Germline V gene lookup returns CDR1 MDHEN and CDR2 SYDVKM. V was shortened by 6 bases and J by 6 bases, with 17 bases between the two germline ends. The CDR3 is CASRPRPTKKTQYF. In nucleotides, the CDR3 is TGTGCCAGCAGACCACGCCCGACTAAGAAGACCCAGTACTTC. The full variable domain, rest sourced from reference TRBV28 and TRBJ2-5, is DVKVTQSSRYLVKRTGEKVFLECVQDMDHENMFWYRQDPGLGLRLIYFSYDVKMKEKGDIPEGYSVSREKKERFSLILESASTNQTSMYLCASRPRPTKKTQYFGPGTRLLVL.

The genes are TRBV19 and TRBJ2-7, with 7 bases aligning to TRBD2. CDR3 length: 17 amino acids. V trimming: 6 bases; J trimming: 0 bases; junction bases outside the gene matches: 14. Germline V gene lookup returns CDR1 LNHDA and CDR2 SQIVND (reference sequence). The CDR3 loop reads CASSSLLGSGSSYEQYF. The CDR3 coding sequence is TGTGCCAGTAGCTCCCTCTTAGGTAGCGGGTCCTCCTACGAGCAGTACTTC.

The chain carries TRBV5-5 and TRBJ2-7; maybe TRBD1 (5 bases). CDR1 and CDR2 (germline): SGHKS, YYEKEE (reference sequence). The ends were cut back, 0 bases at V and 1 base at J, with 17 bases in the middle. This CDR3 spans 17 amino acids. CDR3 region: CASSLAVYGAKSYEQYF. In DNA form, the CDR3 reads TGTGCCAGCAGCTTGGCCGTTTATGGGGCCAAATCCTACGAGCAGTACTTC.

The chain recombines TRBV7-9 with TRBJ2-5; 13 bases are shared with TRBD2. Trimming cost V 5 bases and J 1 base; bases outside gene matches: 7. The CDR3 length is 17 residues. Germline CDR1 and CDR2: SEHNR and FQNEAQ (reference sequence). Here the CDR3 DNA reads TGTGCCAGCAGCCCGACTAGCGGGAGGTACTTCCAAGAGACCCAGTACTTC. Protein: CASSPTSGRYFQETQYF.

CDR3 loop: CASSPTGGETQYF. DNA of the CDR3: TGTGCCAGCAGCCCGACCGGAGGGGAGACCCAGTACTTC. The V gene is TRBV11-2, the J gene TRBJ2-5, with D perhaps TRBD2 (6 bases). The CDR3 has 13 residues. The germline V gene has CDR1 SGHAT and CDR2 FQNNGV. V lost 5 bases, J lost 5 bases, and 12 bases lay in between.